This TCR beta chain emerged from a study of T-cell memory formation after mild COVID-19. MiXCR, run by TCRdb on the 5' RACE reads, gives a single entry per CDR3 protein. The sample records some 210,000 distinct CDR3 sequences, around 18% being singletons. Study observations and caveats: Clones contracting over day 15 to 85 were CD4/CD8 balanced, with later expanders leaning CD4+.

This clonotype occurred a few times. Its antigen remains unknown. CDR1 and CDR2 (germline): MRHNA, SNTAGT. V lost 6 bases, J lost 3 bases, and 12 bases lay in between. This CDR3 has 14 residues. The specimen was PBMCs or a T cell subset sorted from them (not recorded which). The receptor was isolated from an adult woman who had mild COVID-19 (a few samples of this study predate the infection). Cell type and time point are not known. The V and J genes are TRBV6-4 and TRBJ2-1; D remains ambiguous. The CDR3 DNA follows: TGTGCCAGCAGCTGGGATGGCAGCTACAATGAGCAGTTCTTC. This translates into CASSWDGSYNEQFF.